The 27 T cell receptor beta chains presented below share a single source sample, sequenced in a study of blood T cell repertoires in COVID-19. Method: immunoSEQ multiplex PCR; TCRdb's copy keeps in-frame clones and lacks some. The table includes 85,000 to 100,000 clones, roughly 85% detected once. Sample: peripheral blood. All receptors come from a man aged 60 to 75 with acute or convalescent COVID-19.

V gene TRBV7-2 combines with J gene TRBJ2-3, with 8 bases matching TRBD2. CDR1 and CDR2 (germline): SGHTA, FQGNSA. CDR3 length: 15 residues. V lost 1 base and J lost 5; bases outside the gene matches: 5. CDR3 amino acids: CASSLGGLAGDTQYF. The CDR3 DNA reads as TGTGCCAGCAGCTTAGGCGGACTAGCCGGAGATACGCAGTATTTT.

V and J are TRBV11-2 and TRBJ2-7; TRBD1 might be the D (7 bases). This CDR3 has 17 amino acids. The V end was cut by 5 bases, the J end by 7 bases, with 27 bases between. Germline V gives CDR1 SGHAT, CDR2 FQNNGV. CDR3 nucleotide sequence: TGTGCCAGCAGCCCAAGGGGGCGCGGGATAGATCTTGGGGAGCAGTACTTC. This gives the protein CASSPRGRGIDLGEQYF. The full variable domain, with the rest looked up from reference TRBV11-2 and TRBJ2-7, is EAGVAQSPRYKIIEKRQSVAFWCNPISGHATLYWYQQILGQGPKLLIQFQNNGVVDDSQLPKDRFSAERLKGVDSTLKIQPAKLEDSAVYLCASSPRGRGIDLGEQYFGPGTRLTVT.

CDR3 sequence reads: CASSARLAGGLEQFF. In DNA, the CDR3 is TGTGCCAGCAGCGCCCGACTAGCGGGGGGGCTTGAGCAGTTCTTC. The chain combines TRBV9 with TRBJ2-1, with 14 bases matching TRBD2. With V trimmed by 3 bases and J by 9 bases, 5 bases remained unmatched. Germline lookup yields CDR1 SGDLS and CDR2 YYNGEE. This CDR3 is built from 15 residues. The variable domain in full, completed from reference TRBV9 and TRBJ2-1, reads DSGVTQTPKHLITATGQRVTLRCSPRSGDLSVYWYQQSLDQGLQFLIQYYNGEERAKGNILERFSAQQFPDLHSELNLSSLELGDSALYFCASSARLAGGLEQFFGPGTRLTVL.

In its sample, this clone was seen once. V usage is TRBV19 and J usage is TRBJ2-4, with 11 bases matching TRBD1. CDR1 is LNHDA and CDR2 is SQIVND in the germline V gene (reference sequence). The V segment lost 5 bases and the J segment 7 bases; nucleotides outside the gene matches: 4. The CDR3 consists of 14 residues. This chain's CDR3 is CASSVRDRGNIQYF. CDR3 nucleotides: TGTGCCAGTAGTGTACGGGACAGGGGGAACATTCAGTACTTC.

The CDR3 sequence is CASSRRQGDGEKLFF. The CDR3 DNA reads as TGCGCCAGCAGCCGCCGACAGGGTGATGGCGAAAAACTGTTTTTT. This chain joins TRBV5-1 and TRBJ1-4, with 7 bases that match TRBD1. The V gene's germline CDR1 is SGHRS and CDR2 YFSETQ. This CDR3 is built from 15 residues. With V trimmed by 4 bases and J by 8 bases, 11 bases remained unmatched.

This clone was seen only once. This CDR3 is also generated by other DNA sequences in the sample. The rearrangement joins TRBV2 to TRBJ2-7; perhaps TRBD1 as D (5 bases). CDR1 SNHLY and CDR2 FYNNEI come from the germline V gene. The ends were cut back, 2 bases at V and 7 bases at J, with 9 bases in the middle. This CDR3 has 12 residues. CDR3 sequence (DNA): TGTGCCAGCAGTGAACAGGGTTATGAGCAGTACTTC. Translated, it gives CASSEQGYEQYF.

The J gene is TRBJ1-2, the V gene TRBV7-2; D might be TRBD1 (5 bases). Germline V gene data show CDR1 as SGHTA and CDR2 as FQGNSA. There are 13 residues in the CDR3. The V end lost 1 base, the J end lost 4 bases, and 7 bases lay between the germline ends. The CDR3 is CASSLGQLYGYTF. In nucleotides, the CDR3 is TGTGCCAGCAGCTTAGGACAGCTCTATGGCTACACCTTC.

This clone was seen repeatedly, ten times or more. This chain joins TRBV11-2 and TRBJ1-2; D is perhaps TRBD1 (5 bases). The CDR3 runs to 13 residues. CDR1 is SGHAT and CDR2 is FQNNGV in the germline V gene. V lost 5 bases and J lost 4, with 11 bases in between. The CDR3 DNA is TGTGCCAGCAGCCTCAGGGTACCCTATGGCTACACCTTC. Its translation: CASSLRVPYGYTF.

Concerning this clone: Other DNA sequences in this sample translate to the same CDR3. The genes are TRBV2 and TRBJ2-1; D is possibly TRBD2 (6 bases). The CDR3 runs 14 residues. The V gene lost 7 bases and the J gene lost 9 bases, with 19 bases spanning the gap. Germline V CDR1 and CDR2: SNHLY, FYNNEI. CDR3 in amino acids: CASKRAGRLLEQFF. The CDR3 nucleotides are TGTGCCAGCAAACGGGCGGGGCGCCTCCTTGAGCAGTTCTTC. The full variable domain, in which reference TRBV2 and TRBJ2-1 provide the parts outside the CDR3, is EPEVTQTPSHQVTQMGQEVILRCVPISNHLYFYWYRQILGQKVEFLVSFYNNEISEKSEIFDDQFSVERPDGSNFTLKIRSTKLEDSAMYFCASKRAGRLLEQFFGPGTRLTVL.

The chain couples TRBV5-1 to TRBJ2-3; D possibly corresponds to TRBD2 (5 bases). The CDR3 is made up of 13 amino acids. V was pared by 4 bases and J by 6 bases, with 12 bases between. Germline V CDR1 and CDR2: SGHRS, YFSETQ. The CDR3 region is CASSPAGVDTQYF. The CDR3 DNA is TGCGCCAGCAGCCCCGCCGGGGTGGATACGCAGTATTTT.

This chain joins TRBV19 and TRBJ2-2; D is perhaps TRBD2 (7 bases). Germline lookup yields CDR1 LNHDA and CDR2 SQIVND (reference sequence). V was clipped by 5 bases and J by 0 bases, with 13 bases between them. The length of the CDR3 is 16 residues. In DNA form, the CDR3 reads TGTGCCAGTAGTGGCTTAGGGGGGGCGAACACCGGGGAGCTGTTTTTT. This gives the protein CASSGLGGANTGELFF.

This chain connects TRBV5-8 to TRBJ1-3, with unresolved D. Germline V gives CDR1 SGHTS, CDR2 YDEGEE. V was clipped by 4 bases and J by 1 base, with 9 bases between them. The CDR3 loop spans 14 amino acids. The CDR3 is CASSLRVSGNTIYF. CDR3 coding DNA: TGTGCCAGCAGCCTGCGGGTTTCTGGAAACACCATATATTTT.

The chain uses TRBV9 and TRBJ1-2; no reliable D call. Trimming pared 2 bases from V and 0 bases from J, leaving 11 bases between. The CDR3 is 15 amino acids. Germline loops: CDR1 SGDLS, CDR2 YYNGEE. The CDR3 region is CASSVRRDSNYGYTF. Here the CDR3 DNA reads TGTGCCAGCAGCGTTAGGAGGGATTCTAACTATGGCTACACCTTC. The variable domain in full, completed from reference TRBV9 and TRBJ1-2, reads DSGVTQTPKHLITATGQRVTLRCSPRSGDLSVYWYQQSLDQGLQFLIQYYNGEERAKGNILERFSAQQFPDLHSELNLSSLELGDSALYFCASSVRRDSNYGYTFGSGTRLTVV.

The chain is built from TRBV20-1 and TRBJ2-7; D may be TRBD1 (5 bases). V shed 7 bases and J shed 6 bases, with 13 bases lying between them. Germline V CDR1 and CDR2: DFQATT, SNEGSKA (reference sequence). This CDR3 has 11 residues. The CDR3 sequence: CSGKRQTEQYF. The CDR3 DNA reads TGCAGTGGCAAGCGACAGACCGAGCAGTACTTC.

This chain connects TRBV5-6 to TRBJ1-5; possibly TRBD1 for D (5 bases). Between the trimmed V and J ends, which lost 3 bases and 6 bases, there was a span of 19 bases. The germline CDR1 and CDR2 sequences are SGHDT and YYEEEE. There are 16 residues in the CDR3. CDR3 amino acids: CASSWGVGGPGQPQHF. The CDR3 region has the DNA TGTGCCAGCAGCTGGGGAGTGGGGGGACCAGGTCAGCCCCAGCATTTT.

This clone was counted only a few times. V and J are TRBV30 and TRBJ1-2, with 9 bases matching TRBD1. CDR3 length: 13 amino acids. Germline assignment: CDR1 GTSNPN and CDR2 SVGIG (reference sequence). Trimming took 3 bases from V and 8 from J; bases not matched to a gene: 7. The CDR3, as DNA: TGTGCCTGGAGGCCACAGGGGGCGGGCGGCTACACCTTC. It codes for CAWRPQGAGGYTF.

DNA for the CDR3: TGCGCCAGCAGCTTGGAATGGACAGGGACCGAGCAGTACTTC. It yields the protein CASSLEWTGTEQYF. V gene TRBV5-1 combines with J gene TRBJ2-7, with 8 positions matching TRBD1. V lost 0 bases to trimming and J lost 6 bases; unmatched junction nucleotides: 5. Germline V gene data show CDR1 as SGHRS and CDR2 as YFSETQ. The CDR3 is 14 residues long.

This sequence joins TRBV30 and TRBJ2-3; 12 nucleotides align to TRBD2. The CDR3 runs to 16 residues. In germline, CDR1 is GTSNPN, CDR2 SVGIG (reference sequence). Germline trimming cut 5 bases from V and 7 bases from J; bases unmatched to any gene: 13. The CDR3 loop is CAWGSVLAGGRNTQYF. DNA of the CDR3: TGTGCCTGGGGGTCCGTTCTAGCGGGAGGGCGAAATACGCAGTATTTT.

This chain connects TRBV9 to TRBJ2-1, with 8 nucleotides matching TRBD1. CDR3 length: 17 amino acids. Per the germline V gene, CDR1 is SGDLS and CDR2 is YYNGEE. After removal of 0 bases from V and 8 bases from J, the junction contained 13 bases not matched to a gene. CDR3 protein: CASSVAPAGGPGDEQFF. The CDR3 DNA reads as TGTGCCAGCAGCGTAGCCCCAGCAGGGGGCCCTGGGGATGAGCAGTTCTTC.

This clone has only a few counts. The chain joins TRBV3-1 (or the pseudogene TRBV3-2) to TRBJ2-1, with 8 bases identical to TRBD2. CDR1 is LGHDT and CDR2 is YNNKEL in the germline V gene (reference sequence). The CDR3 extends over 15 amino acids. The ends lost 6 bases at V and 3 bases at J; junction bases unmatched: 7. As DNA, the CDR3 is TGTGCCAGCAGTCGAACTAGCGGAAACTACAATGAGCAGTTCTTC. Translated: CASSRTSGNYNEQFF.

The chain uses TRBV27 and TRBJ2-2, with 9 bases identical to TRBD1. Germline loops: CDR1 MNHEY, CDR2 SMNVEV (reference sequence). The CDR3 has 14 amino acids. The V segment lost 9 bases and the J segment 2 bases; nucleotides outside the gene matches: 4. The CDR3 nucleotides are TGTGCCAGTAGACAGGGGGTTAACACCGGGGAGCTGTTTTTT. This codes for CASRQGVNTGELFF.

The genes are TRBV5-1 and TRBJ2-1; TRBD2 might be the D (5 bases). The CDR3 spans 12 residues. Trimming stripped 4 bases from V and 12 bases from J, with 14 bases between. Germline assignment: CDR1 SGHRS and CDR2 YFSETQ. The CDR3, as DNA: TGCGCCAGCAGCCAACGTGGGGAGAGGCAGTTCTTC. Its protein is CASSQRGERQFF.

This clone was observed a handful of times. The chain combines TRBV5-8 with TRBJ1-2; 12 bases fit TRBD1. This CDR3 is built from 17 residues. Unmatched junction bases numbered 6, after V lost 0 bases and J lost 3 bases. Germline V lookup: CDR1 SGHTS, CDR2 YDEGEE. The CDR3 loop is CASSLGRDRGLYYGYTF. The CDR3, as DNA: TGTGCCAGCAGCTTGGGCCGGGACAGGGGGCTGTACTATGGCTACACCTTC.

J is TRBJ1-2 and V is TRBV12-2; no check of the table's D call, TRBD1, against the DNA was made. TRBV12-2 is described as a pseudogene. This CDR3 is 16 amino acids long. The CDR3 nucleotides read TGTGCAAGTCGCTTAAGTCCCCCAACAGGGAACTATGGCTACACCTTC. Translated: CASRLSPPTGNYGYTF.

The gene calls are TRBV28 and TRBJ2-3, with 11 bases aligning to TRBD2. The CDR3 spans 14 residues. The trim removed 2 bases at V and 7 bases at J, leaving 2 bases unmatched. CDR1 is MDHEN, CDR2 SYDVKM, per germline. For the CDR3, the DNA is TGTGCCAGCAGTTTACTAGCGGGGGGTAATACGCAGTATTTT. As protein: CASSLLAGGNTQYF.

The gene calls are TRBV30 and TRBJ1-5, with D maybe TRBD1 (6 bases). V lost 0 bases, J lost 6 bases, and 15 bases lay in between. Germline CDR1 reads GTSNPN; CDR2 reads SVGIG (reference sequence). The CDR3 length is 15 residues. The DNA of the CDR3 is TGTGCCTGGAGTGTACGGAACAGGGTTTCTCAGCCCCAGCATTTT. Translating it yields CAWSVRNRVSQPQHF.

This clone was seen only once. The J gene is TRBJ1-4, the V gene TRBV7-2; no clear D. The CDR3 runs 14 residues. Germline V gene sequence: CDR1 SGHTA, CDR2 FQGNSA. V was trimmed by 3 bases and J by 0 bases, leaving 5 bases between them. The CDR3 region has the DNA TGTGCCAGCAGCTTTACGGCAACTAATGAAAAACTGTTTTTT. Protein: CASSFTATNEKLFF.